This T cell receptor beta chain was recorded in a study of T cells in narcolepsy. The table came from immunoSEQ multiplex PCR; TCRdb's copy has only in-frame clones and leaves some out. The top ten clones hold 1% to 1.3% of a sample with approximately 30,000 clones, roughly 86% of them seen once. There are 16 residues in the CDR3. The ends lost 0 bases at V and 3 bases at J; junction bases unmatched: 6. Per germline, CDR1 MGHRA and CDR2 YSYEKL. The rearrangement links TRBV4-1 to TRBJ1-1; TRBD1 matches 8 bases. Material for sequencing was CD45RA- memory CD4+ T cells from PBMCs. The source is a human donor with narcolepsy. CDR3 in DNA: TGCGCCAGCAGCCAAGATAACCAGGGGGCGTACACTGAAGCTTTCTTT. It encodes CASSQDNQGAYTEAFF.